This T cell receptor beta chain was recovered during a study of OX40 agonist ivuxolimab in advanced cancers. For the study in its entirety: The costimulatory receptor OX40 (CD134) was targeted by ivuxolimab, a fully human IgG2 agonistic monoclonal antibody. Partial responses occurred in three dose-escalation patients: two with cutaneous melanoma and one with hepatocellular carcinoma. Of the roughly 50 dose-escalation patients, hepatocellular carcinoma was present in around 19, melanoma in about 15, renal cell carcinoma in 9 and head and neck cancer in 9. In the dose-escalation cohort, 70% to 90% of patients were male, and the mean age was 60 years with a range of roughly 20 to 79. The point of sequencing TCRbeta in the periphery was to test whether ivuxolimab changed TCR sequence diversity and drove clonal T-cell expansion. The monotherapy dose-escalation portion (N ≈ 52 patients) of the phase I ivuxolimab trial is reported in the paper. Patients were allowed to have had prior anti-PD-1, anti-PD-L1 or anti-CTLA-4 therapy, and more than 35% of the dose-escalation patients had been treated with checkpoint inhibitors. Intravenous ivuxolimab was administered to patients every 2 weeks at six dose levels: 0.01, 0.1, 0.3, 1.5, 3 and 10 mg/kg.

Of note for this clone: The antigen this receptor binds is unknown. No much larger clonotype is one base removed from it; base qualities were not supplied.

Genomic DNA was isolated from the sorted cells so that the TCRbeta CDR3 region could be sequenced. The immunoSEQ Assay was used for sequencing of TCRbeta CDR3 regions. In its TCRdb copy, this immuneACCESS table keeps in-frame sequences only and misses some clones. Where compared with another copy, unresolved V genes explain less than half of these, and the others have no known cause. The sample table shows about 80,000 clones, and around 87% are seen once. The top ten clonotypes cover 6.2% of the sample. At the junction V is shortened by 4 bases and J by 2 bases, with 15 bases in between. For CDR1 and CDR2, the germline V gene lists SGHTS and YDEGEE. From its cysteine to its phenylalanine, the CDR3 spans 15 amino acids. The DNA shown is the 45-base CDR3, in frame from base 1. Results and caveats for the whole study, not just this receptor: Which antigens the clonally expanded peripheral T cells were specific for was not determined. At doses of 0.1 to 3.0 mg/kg, clonal expansion of both CD4+ and CD8+ blood T cells was observed from baseline to week 6. In the 0.1-3.0 mg/kg groups, partial responders were among the patients with the lowest normalized peripheral clonal expansion, particularly in CD8+ T cells. On average, CD8+ T cells showed more expanded clones than CD4+ T cells after ivuxolimab. Low levels of normalized T-cell clonal expansion were also seen in some nonresponding patients.

The trial excluded patients who had a history of autoimmune disease or who were on systemic immunosuppression. Peripheral blood for TCR sequencing was drawn from every dose cohort at baseline, at cycle 4 day 1 and at cycle 7 day 1. The samples were drawn from a first-in-human, open-label, multicenter phase I dose-escalation trial of ivuxolimab. Adults with locally advanced or metastatic melanoma, renal cell, hepatocellular, or head and neck squamous cell carcinoma were enrolled in the trial. CD4+ and CD8+ T cells were sorted separately from peripheral blood before TCR sequencing. The clonotype comes from an adult with an advanced solid tumor such as melanoma, head and neck, liver or kidney cancer. The starting material was CD4+ or CD8+ T cells sorted from blood, obtained in a trial of the OX40 agonist ivuxolimab. The chain uses TRBV5-8 and TRBJ1-1; TRBD1 is possibly the D segment (6 matching bases). The sequenced DNA is TGTGCCAGCAGCCTGGGGGCATTCGATAACACTGAAGCTTTCTTT. Translated, this gives CASSLGAFDNTEAFF.